This TCR beta chain was observed in a study of blood T cell repertoires in COVID-19. On the study more broadly: Some COVID-19 samples were acute and others convalescent; all came from the United States, Italy and Spain. In each case, the material was cDNA or gDNA derived from T cells, B-cell-depleted T cells, or PBMCs.

As processed by the authors: Amplification of reference gene primers provided the estimated nucleated cell counts. Produced via immunoSEQ multiplex PCR; TCRdb's table is partial and in-frame only. D and trimming were read from the DNA, whereas the V and J calls and clone size are those reported in that table. The data show 280,000 or so clones, approximately 83% seen once. With V trimmed by 5 bases and J by 5 bases, 8 bases remained unmatched. CDR3 length: 14 residues. Germline values: CDR1 SGHTA, CDR2 FQGTGA. This receptor was identified in a woman between 50 and 59 years old who had recovered from COVID-19. The gene calls are TRBV7-3 and TRBJ2-5, with TRBD2 matching 7 bases. Sequencing was performed on peripheral blood. The CDR3 coding sequence is TGTGCCAGCAGCCGCGGCGGGCGGGGGGAGACCCAGTACTTC. As protein: CASSRGGRGETQYF.